The text below deals with one T cell receptor beta chain. This CDR3 has 14 residues. With 6 bases clipped from V and 6 bases from J, the junction kept 5 bases outside the gene matches. The germline V gene has CDR1 MGHDK and CDR2 SYGVNS. Participants comprised healthy donors of bone marrow. Donors had nominal health at sampling but likely had unrecorded immune exposures. The PCR used 60 Vbeta and 13 Jbeta primers. Data came from immunoSEQ multiplex PCR; TCRdb stores just in-frame clones and leaves some out. This repertoire shows a few hundred thousand clones, over 75% found once; its top ten account for about 0.2%. The entry originates in a study of cytomegalovirus exposure and HLA in healthy donors.

The sequenced material came from PBMCs. The sequence derives from a girl aged 2-10 years in good health and CMV-seronegative. The J gene is TRBJ2-1, the V gene TRBV25-1, with TRBD2 matching 10 bases. The CDR3 sequence: CASRLAGGINEQFF. Written as DNA, the CDR3 is TGTGCCAGCAGATTAGCGGGAGGCATCAATGAGCAGTTCTTC.